This entry lists 2 T cell receptor beta chains sequenced from one sample in a study of T cell repertoires in cytomegalovirus infection. Their cognate antigens are unknown. TCRdb reprocessed the reads via MiXCR and lists one record per CDR3 protein. Here the sample spans about 100,000 distinct CDR3 sequences, around 32% being singletons. The source material was CD8+ T cells from cultured PBMCs, sampled from culture after CMV antigen stimulation. The receptors were sampled from a human donor in good health (CMV status not recorded). Some clones in this sample may be carry-over from other donors' samples.

The gene calls are TRBV6-2 or TRBV6-3 and TRBJ2-2; D not certain. The CDR3 runs 19 residues. Germline CDR1 MNHEY, CDR2 SVGEGT. Trimming stripped 0 bases from V and 4 bases from J, with 21 bases between. This CDR3 is CASSYSSEGLAPSTGELFF. The CDR3, as DNA: TGTGCCAGCAGTTACTCGTCCGAAGGCCTGGCCCCGAGCACCGGGGAGCTGTTTTTT.

J is TRBJ2-1 and V is TRBV11-2; no clear D gene. V gave up 4 bases and J gave up 6 bases, with 13 bases separating them. Germline V gene data show CDR1 as SGHAT and CDR2 as FQNNGV. This CDR3 contains 14 residues. The CDR3 sequence is CASSSDGWGNEQFF. The CDR3 DNA sequence: TGTGCCAGCAGCTCCGACGGATGGGGCAATGAGCAGTTCTTC.